This entry is about one T cell receptor (beta chain). The data were obtained in a study of technical replicates of blood from a few donors. Germline V lookup: CDR1 MNHEY, CDR2 SVGAGI. Trimming stripped 2 bases from V and 1 base from J, with 8 bases between. The CDR3 totals 15 residues. TCRdb keeps only in-frame clones here, not all; method: immunoSEQ multiplex PCR. The sample records about 83,000 clones, over 85% being singletons. What was sequenced was T cells isolated from PBMCs. The clonotype originates from a human donor in good health. The V gene is TRBV6-5, the J gene TRBJ2-2; possible D gene TRBD1, 6 bases. CDR3 amino acids: CASSYGTRNTGELFF. The CDR3 nucleotides are TGTGCCAGCAGTTACGGGACACGGAACACCGGGGAGCTGTTTTTT.